This entry describes one TCR beta chain. The antigen is not known. This sample is part of a study of shared clonotypes between healthy human individuals. Findings and limits, study-wide: The expectation was that sequencing depth would affect clonotype sharing among donors. Clonotypes that were shared across a handful of donors made up roughly 5% of naive CD4 clonotypes. The generation probabilities recorded for non-shared clonotypes fell below those of clonotypes shared by all four donors.

Sequenced by immunoSEQ multiplex PCR; TCRdb stores in-frame clones only, minus some. This repertoire shows 2,500,000 or so clones, 93% found once; its top ten account for 0.35% to 0.45%. Germline CDR1 reads MNHNY; CDR2 reads SVGAGI (reference sequence). Trimming removed 7 bases at V and 3 bases at J, with 16 bases between. The CDR3 is 14 residues long. The sample was naive CD4+ T cells from PBMCs. The subset denotes: CD45RA+ positively selected. This clonotype was obtained from a man aged 18 to 30 in good health. Some clones in this sample may be carry-over from other donors' samples. The chain carries TRBV6-6 and TRBJ2-7; D not certain. CDR3 in DNA: TGTGCCAGCACCCCCGCAGGAGTCGACTACGAGCAGTACTTC. It codes for CASTPAGVDYEQYF.